This TCR beta chain was profiled in a study of identical twins. Overall study results and limits: Partial confounding of zero-insertion analyses by invariant MAIT and iNKT cells was possible. Clonotypes of the beta chain that were abundant in cord blood carried fewer insertions (memory repertoires showed none). When twins shared out-of-frame alpha sequences, those sequences had excess low generation probability.

The germline V and J ends were trimmed by 3 bases and 4 bases, with 10 bases remaining between them. This CDR3 has 14 residues. This clonotype showed up many times. Its antigen remains unidentified. A universal primer binding site was introduced by template switching. The final cDNA contained unique molecular identifiers. TCRdb fed the 5' RACE reads into MiXCR, producing one record per CDR3 protein. The sample lists 550,000 to 800,000 distinct CDR3 sequences, 7.1% occurring once. This same sample was also taken into another study, of yellow fever vaccine responses in identical twins.

Source material: PBMCs. This sequence was found in a woman aged 18-30 years in good health. The V gene is TRBV12-3 or TRBV12-4, the J gene TRBJ1-5; weak D call: TRBD1 (5 bases). The CDR3 loop is CASSLGQRNQPQHF. The CDR3 region has the DNA TGTGCCAGCAGTTTGGGGCAGAGAAATCAGCCCCAGCATTTT.